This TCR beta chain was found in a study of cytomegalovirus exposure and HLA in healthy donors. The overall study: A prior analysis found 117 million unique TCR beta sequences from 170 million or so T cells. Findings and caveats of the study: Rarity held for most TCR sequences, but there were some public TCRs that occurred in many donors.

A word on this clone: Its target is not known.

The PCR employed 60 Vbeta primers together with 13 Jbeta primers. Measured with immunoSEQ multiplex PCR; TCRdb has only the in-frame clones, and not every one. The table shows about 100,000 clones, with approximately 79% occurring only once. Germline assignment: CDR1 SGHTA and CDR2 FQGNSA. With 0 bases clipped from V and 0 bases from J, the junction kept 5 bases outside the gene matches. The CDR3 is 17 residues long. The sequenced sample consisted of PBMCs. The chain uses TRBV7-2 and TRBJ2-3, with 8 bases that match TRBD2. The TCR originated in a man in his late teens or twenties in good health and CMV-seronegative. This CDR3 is CASSLAAGGASTDTQYF. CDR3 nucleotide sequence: TGTGCCAGCAGCTTAGCAGCCGGGGGGGCTAGCACAGATACGCAGTATTTT.